This TCR beta chain was observed in a study of molecular identifiers for immune sequencing clone quantification. This CDR3 is 17 amino acids long. The V end lost 3 bases, the J end lost 3 bases, and 18 bases lay between the germline ends. This clonotype appeared many times. It was with previously described methods and listed TCR primers that bulk TCR libraries were made. TCRdb re-called the PCR reads with MiXCR, one entry per CDR3 protein. This sample has 85,000 to 95,000 distinct CDR3 sequences, with around a fifth found just once. Sorting selected naive CD8 T cells with a CD8+CD4-CCR7+CD45RA+ phenotype.

The sequencing sample was made of naive CD8+ T cells from blood, with Jurkat cell RNA spiked in. Subset of the sample: FACS-sorted CD8+CD4-CCR7+CD45RA+ naive T cells. The chain is built from TRBV12-3 or TRBV12-4 and TRBJ2-1; D is undetermined. The sequence came from a human donor in good health. Some libraries in this study had Jurkat cell RNA spiked in. The CDR3 sequence is CASSFGQLYPVYNEQFF. The CDR3 DNA follows: TGTGCCAGCAGTTTCGGGCAGCTTTATCCTGTCTACAATGAGCAGTTCTTC.